Shown below are 19 T cell receptor beta chains from a single sample sequenced in a study of CXCR3-negative and CXCR3-positive naive CD8 T cells (dated by TCRdb to between 2018 and 2020). General study outcomes and caveats: Compared with CXCR3-negative naive cells, CXCR3-positive naive cells had TRB CDR3s with higher hydrophobicity (lower Kidera factor 4), lower energy, and higher strength and volume indices.

The antigens these receptors bind are not known. The listed sequencing device is NextSeq 550. The Human TCR Profiling Kit (MiLaboratory) was used to make UMI-labeled 5' RACE TRB cDNA libraries. Once TCRdb had reprocessed the reads, it stored one entry per CDR3 protein sequence and supplied no DNA. The table kept for this sample lists around 65,000 distinct CDR3 sequences. 0.7% to 0.8% of the sample is held by the ten biggest clonotypes. Sequencing was performed on naive CXCR3+ CD8+ T cells from blood. Read against the paper, the sample's cell subset or site label means: CD45RO-CCR7+CD27+CD95- naive CD8+ T cells expressing CXCR3 (TNR3+). These receptors were obtained from a human donor in good health. Some clones in this sample may be carry-over from other donors' samples.

The chain joins TRBV11-2 to TRBJ2-7; TCRdb proposes TRBD1, but this gene call is untestable without DNA. This CDR3 is 12 amino acids long. Per germline, CDR1 SGHAT and CDR2 FQNNGV. CDR3 protein: CASSSSGYEQYF.

The chain carries TRBV7-2 and TRBJ1-6. Germline assignment: CDR1 SGHTA and CDR2 FQGNSA. The CDR3 is 17 amino acids. The CDR3 is CASSLDGVATYNSPLHF.

The CDR3 loop reads CATLGSRGPHTDTQYF. The V gene is TRBV28, the J gene TRBJ2-3; TCRdb indicates TRBD1, and absent DNA this call remains unverified. The CDR3 length is 16 residues. Germline values: CDR1 MDHEN, CDR2 SYDVKM.

The chain has TRBV4-2 and TRBJ2-1. This CDR3 has 13 residues. Germline V gene lookup returns CDR1 LGHNA and CDR2 YNFKEQ. CDR3: CASSHDDNNEQFF.

The chain employs TRBV28 and TRBJ2-3. The V gene's germline CDR1 is MDHEN and CDR2 SYDVKM. The CDR3 is made up of 14 amino acids. CDR3 residues: CASSFRGTTDTQYF.

The V gene is TRBV14, the J gene TRBJ2-2; as DNA is missing, the TRBD1 call by TCRdb cannot be tested. The CDR3 runs 15 residues. Germline V gives CDR1 SGHDN, CDR2 FVKESK. The chain's CDR3 is CASSQDLQGHRELFF.

This sequence joins TRBV9 and TRBJ1-6; TCRdb's D call, TRBD1, is unchecked because there is no DNA. CDR1 and CDR2 (germline): SGDLS, YYNGEE. This CDR3 comprises 15 residues. CDR3 residues: CASSQGWTAGQPLHF.

The chain is built from TRBV29-1 and TRBJ2-7; TCRdb indicates TRBD2, and absent DNA this call remains unverified. Germline assignment: CDR1 SQVTM and CDR2 ANQGSEA. CDR3 size: 12 residues. The CDR3 region is CSVEDREGEQYF.

The J gene is TRBJ2-2, the V gene TRBV2; checking the TCRdb D call of TRBD1 is not possible without DNA. CDR1 SNHLY and CDR2 FYNNEI come from the germline V gene. This CDR3 has 15 residues. The chain's CDR3 is CASNPGQGNTGELFF.

The J gene is TRBJ2-1, the V gene TRBV29-1; TCRdb's D call, TRBD1, is unchecked because there is no DNA. This CDR3 comprises 16 residues. From germline, CDR1 is SQVTM and CDR2 ANQGSEA. The CDR3 is CSVAPRRGDFINEQFF.

V is TRBV9 and J is TRBJ1-1; TCRdb's D call, TRBD1, is unchecked because there is no DNA. Germline loops: CDR1 SGDLS, CDR2 YYNGEE. The CDR3 length is 13 residues. The CDR3 region is CASSVGTNTEAFF.

The chain carries TRBV12-3 or TRBV12-4 and TRBJ2-7; TCRdb picks TRBD1, but there is no DNA to check that call. The CDR3 is 13 amino acids. CDR3 amino acids: CASSPLYAYEQYF.

The CDR3 loop is CASSATVTSTDTQYF. The chain uses TRBV7-8 and TRBJ2-3. This CDR3 has 15 residues. From germline, CDR1 is SGHVS and CDR2 FQNEAQ.

The gene calls are TRBV7-6 and TRBJ2-2; TCRdb outputs TRBD1, but without DNA this stays unchecked. CDR1 and CDR2 (germline): SGHVS, FNYEAQ. CDR3 length: 16 residues. The CDR3 loop is CASSLGTGGITGELFF. Using reference TRBV7-6 and TRBJ2-2 for the parts outside the CDR3, the full variable domain is GAGVSQSPRYKVTKRGQDVALRCDPISGHVSLYWYRQALGQGPEFLTYFNYEAQQDKSGLPNDRFSAERPEGSISTLTIQRTEQRDSAMYRCASSLGTGGITGELFFGEGSRLTVL.

The V and J genes are TRBV27 and TRBJ2-7; TCRdb lists TRBD1, though no DNA is available to test this call. Germline CDR1 is MNHEY and CDR2 is SMNVEV (reference sequence). The CDR3 runs 14 residues. The CDR3 protein is CASSLRGRLYEQYF.

The chain recombines TRBV5-1 with TRBJ2-4; TCRdb proposes TRBD2, but this gene call is untestable without DNA. The CDR3 spans 14 residues. Germline loops: CDR1 SGHRS, CDR2 YFSETQ. The CDR3 region is CASSLVVDSGIQYF.

The rearrangement joins TRBV7-3 to TRBJ2-2. CDR1 SGHTA and CDR2 FQGTGA come from the germline V gene. The CDR3 contains 13 residues. This chain's CDR3 is CASSLNPSGELFF.

This chain uses TRBV4-1 with TRBJ2-5; the D gene TCRdb calls, TRBD1, cannot be checked with no DNA. This CDR3 comprises 14 residues. Germline assignment: CDR1 MGHRA and CDR2 YSYEKL. CDR3 residues: CASSQDHREETQYF.

The CDR3 loop reads CASSLYSDRSYEQYF. The J gene is TRBJ2-7, the V gene TRBV12-3 or TRBV12-4. CDR3 length: 15 amino acids.